The rows below give T cell receptor beta chains drawn from one sample of a study of T cell responses to AZD1222 COVID-19 vaccine. The table came from immunoSEQ multiplex PCR; TCRdb's copy has only in-frame clones and leaves some out. This sample has 150,000 to 200,000 clones, with approximately 91% found just once. This material consisted of peripheral blood, taken on day 0 of AZD1222 vaccination. Receptors were obtained from an adult in good health. The CDR3 runs from the conserved cysteine through the conserved F or W. Each record gives: V gene, clone size, J gene, D gene, CDR3 DNA, CDR3 protein. D genes are given only for firm matches. Some rows mark clone size as missing; the rest say once, few, many or name a class of expanded clone.

v_call: TRBV27; clone_size: -; j_call: TRBJ2-1; d_call: TRBD2; cdr3_nt: TGTGCCAGCAGTTTTGGCGGGAGTCTTGTTAGTGAGCAGTTCTTC; cdr3_aa: CASSFGGSLVSEQFF
v_call: TRBV7-9; clone_size: -; j_call: TRBJ2-5; d_call: TRBD2; cdr3_nt: TGTGCCAGCAGCTTTGCCACTAGCGGGGGTCTACAAGAGACCCAGTACTTC; cdr3_aa: CASSFATSGGLQETQYF
v_call: TRBV3-1/TRBV3-2; clone_size: -; j_call: TRBJ2-3; d_call: TRBD2; cdr3_nt: TGTGCCAGCAGCCTAAGTCGCCTAGCGGGGGTCACAGATACGCAGTATTTT; cdr3_aa: CASSLSRLAGVTDTQYF
v_call: TRBV2; clone_size: -; j_call: TRBJ1-5; d_call: TRBD1; cdr3_nt: TGTGCCAGCAGGGGGGACAGCTACAATCAGCCCCAGCATTTT; cdr3_aa: CASRGDSYNQPQHF
v_call: TRBV30; clone_size: once; j_call: TRBJ1-5; d_call: TRBD1; cdr3_nt: TGTGCCTGGAGTCTTCAGGGGGTTTTTAATCAGCCCCAGCATTTT; cdr3_aa: CAWSLQGVFNQPQHF
v_call: TRBV27; clone_size: -; j_call: TRBJ2-1; d_call: -; cdr3_nt: TGTGCCAGCAGTTCCCCAAAGGCCTCCTACAATGAGCAGTTCTTC; cdr3_aa: CASSSPKASYNEQFF
v_call: TRBV28; clone_size: -; j_call: TRBJ1-5; d_call: -; cdr3_nt: TGTGCCAGCAGTCGCGGGACGGTCAATCAGCCCCAGCATTTT; cdr3_aa: CASSRGTVNQPQHF
v_call: TRBV15; clone_size: -; j_call: TRBJ1-4; d_call: -; cdr3_nt: TGTGCCACCAGCAGAGCGGGGCAGGGAGGTGCTAATGAAAAACTGTTTTTT; cdr3_aa: CATSRAGQGGANEKLFF
v_call: TRBV15; clone_size: once; j_call: TRBJ2-5; d_call: -; cdr3_nt: TGTGCCACCAGCAGAGATCGGGGTCCAGGGTCCCGAGAGACCCAGTACTTC; cdr3_aa: CATSRDRGPGSRETQYF
v_call: TRBV28; clone_size: -; j_call: TRBJ1-6; d_call: TRBD1; cdr3_nt: TGTGCCAGCAGTCCACAGGGGATTGCGGTTAATTCACCCCTCCACTTT; cdr3_aa: CASSPQGIAVNSPLHF
v_call: TRBV4-1; clone_size: -; j_call: TRBJ2-7; d_call: -; cdr3_nt: TGCGCCAGCAGCCACTTTGGGGACTCCTACGAGCAGTACTTC; cdr3_aa: CASSHFGDSYEQYF
v_call: TRBV19; clone_size: -; j_call: TRBJ2-1; d_call: TRBD2; cdr3_nt: TGTGCCAGTAGTACTACGTTAGTGAGGGGAGGTAGCGGGGGATACAATGAGCAGTTCTTC; cdr3_aa: CASSTTLVRGGSGGYNEQFF
v_call: TRBV6-5; clone_size: -; j_call: TRBJ2-1; d_call: -; cdr3_nt: TGTGCCACCACCCGGGGATGGACGACCAATGAGCAGTTCTTC; cdr3_aa: CATTRGWTTNEQFF
v_call: TRBV11-2; clone_size: -; j_call: TRBJ1-4; d_call: -; cdr3_nt: TGTGCCAGCAGCTTAACAGCAACTAATGAAAAACTGTTTTTT; cdr3_aa: CASSLTATNEKLFF
v_call: TRBV28; clone_size: -; j_call: TRBJ1-2; d_call: -; cdr3_nt: TGTGCCAGCAGTAGTCGGGTCGGCTACACCTTC; cdr3_aa: CASSSRVGYTF
v_call: TRBV7-2; clone_size: -; j_call: TRBJ2-7; d_call: TRBD2; cdr3_nt: TGTGCCAGCAGCTTAGGGGAGGGGCGGTCCTACGAGCAGTACTTC; cdr3_aa: CASSLGEGRSYEQYF
v_call: TRBV9; clone_size: -; j_call: TRBJ2-7; d_call: -; cdr3_nt: TGTGCCAGCAGCCCGGACAATAGGGGCCAATACGAGCAGTACTTC; cdr3_aa: CASSPDNRGQYEQYF
v_call: TRBV6-1; clone_size: -; j_call: TRBJ1-3; d_call: -; cdr3_nt: TGTGCCAGCAGTGAACAGGGAGGAAACACCATATATTTT; cdr3_aa: CASSEQGGNTIYF
v_call: TRBV7-8; clone_size: -; j_call: TRBJ2-1; d_call: -; cdr3_nt: TGTGCCACGACGGGACGGTCTACAAATGAGCAGTTCTTC; cdr3_aa: CATTGRSTNEQFF
v_call: TRBV10-3; clone_size: -; j_call: TRBJ2-4; d_call: TRBD1; cdr3_nt: TGTGCCATCAGTGAGTACAGGGGAGCCAAAAACATTCAGTACTTC; cdr3_aa: CAISEYRGAKNIQYF
v_call: TRBV12-3/TRBV12-4; clone_size: -; j_call: TRBJ1-6; d_call: TRBD1; cdr3_nt: TGTGCCAGCAGGACAGGGAATTCACCCCTCCACTTT; cdr3_aa: CASRTGNSPLHF
v_call: TRBV5-1; clone_size: -; j_call: TRBJ2-5; d_call: TRBD1; cdr3_nt: TGCGCCAGCAGCTCAGCGGGACAGGGATGGGGGGTCCAAGAGACCCAGTACTTC; cdr3_aa: CASSSAGQGWGVQETQYF
v_call: TRBV3-1/TRBV3-2; clone_size: -; j_call: TRBJ2-2; d_call: -; cdr3_nt: TGTGCCAGCAGCTTGCCCCTCTCACCTTACACCGGGGAGCTGTTTTTT; cdr3_aa: CASSLPLSPYTGELFF
v_call: TRBV28; clone_size: -; j_call: TRBJ1-1; d_call: -; cdr3_nt: TGTGCCAGCAGTTTAGTTATGAACACTGAAGCTTTCTTT; cdr3_aa: CASSLVMNTEAFF
v_call: TRBV5-1; clone_size: -; j_call: TRBJ1-5; d_call: -; cdr3_nt: TGCGCCAGCAGCCCGGAAGGGAACGGCAATCAGCCCCAGCATTTT; cdr3_aa: CASSPEGNGNQPQHF
v_call: TRBV4-1; clone_size: -; j_call: TRBJ1-2; d_call: -; cdr3_nt: TGCGCCAGCAGCCAAGCAGTATATACCGACTATGGCTACACCTTC; cdr3_aa: CASSQAVYTDYGYTF
v_call: TRBV6-5; clone_size: -; j_call: TRBJ2-7; d_call: TRBD2; cdr3_nt: TGTGCCAGCGTCCGGGGGGGGCCCTACGAGCAGTACTTC; cdr3_aa: CASVRGGPYEQYF
v_call: TRBV6-1; clone_size: -; j_call: TRBJ2-5; d_call: TRBD2; cdr3_nt: TGTGCCAGCAGTGTTTCTAGCGGGAGGGGAAGGGCCCAAGAGACCCAGTACTTC; cdr3_aa: CASSVSSGRGRAQETQYF
v_call: TRBV7-9; clone_size: once; j_call: TRBJ1-1; d_call: -; cdr3_nt: TGTGCCAGCAGCCCCCTGGTCCCTCTGAGTACTGAAGCTTTCTTT; cdr3_aa: CASSPLVPLSTEAFF
v_call: TRBV28; clone_size: -; j_call: TRBJ1-4; d_call: TRBD1; cdr3_nt: TGTGCCAGCATGGACAGGGTAAATGAAAAACTGTTTTTT; cdr3_aa: CASMDRVNEKLFF
v_call: TRBV2; clone_size: once; j_call: TRBJ1-4; d_call: TRBD1; cdr3_nt: TGTGCCAGCAGTGAAGAGACAGGGAATCGATGGGGTGAAAAACTGTTTTTT; cdr3_aa: CASSEETGNRWGEKLFF
v_call: TRBV7-8; clone_size: -; j_call: TRBJ1-1; d_call: TRBD1; cdr3_nt: TGTGCCAGCAGCTTAAACCTACAGGCAGGGGGAGGCACTGAAGCTTTCTTT; cdr3_aa: CASSLNLQAGGGTEAFF
v_call: TRBV5-8; clone_size: -; j_call: TRBJ1-5; d_call: -; cdr3_nt: TGTGCCAGCAGCCTCAGGGTGGGCACGCCCCAGCATTTT; cdr3_aa: CASSLRVGTPQHF
v_call: TRBV4-3; clone_size: -; j_call: TRBJ1-2; d_call: -; cdr3_nt: TGCGCCAGCAGCCAAGACGCGCAGGGGAGCTATGGCTACACCTTC; cdr3_aa: CASSQDAQGSYGYTF
v_call: TRBV11-2; clone_size: -; j_call: TRBJ1-5; d_call: -; cdr3_nt: TGTGCCAGCAGCTTAGCGGGGAACCATCAGCCCCAGCATTTT; cdr3_aa: CASSLAGNHQPQHF
v_call: TRBV29-1; clone_size: -; j_call: TRBJ2-6; d_call: -; cdr3_nt: TGCAGCGTTGATAGGGGGGCTGGGGCCAACGTCCTGACTTTC; cdr3_aa: CSVDRGAGANVLTF
v_call: TRBV28; clone_size: -; j_call: TRBJ2-3; d_call: -; cdr3_nt: TGTGCCAGCAGTTTATCGGGAAGGGGAGATACGCAGTATTTT; cdr3_aa: CASSLSGRGDTQYF
v_call: TRBV6-5; clone_size: -; j_call: TRBJ2-3; d_call: TRBD2; cdr3_nt: TGTGCCAGCAGTTACCAACGGGAGGGGGATACGCAGTATTTT; cdr3_aa: CASSYQREGDTQYF
v_call: TRBV11-3; clone_size: -; j_call: TRBJ2-1; d_call: -; cdr3_nt: TGTGCCAGCAGCTTAGATAGGGACTCCCACAATGAGCAGTTCTTC; cdr3_aa: CASSLDRDSHNEQFF
v_call: TRBV3-1/TRBV3-2; clone_size: -; j_call: TRBJ1-3; d_call: -; cdr3_nt: TGTGCCAGCAGCCAAATAGCCCGGAGCTCTGGAAACACCATATATTTT; cdr3_aa: CASSQIARSSGNTIYF
v_call: TRBV1; clone_size: -; j_call: TRBJ1-6; d_call: -; cdr3_nt: TGCACCAGCAGCCAAGAAGCGGGGATCTCCTATAATTCACCCCTCCACTTT; cdr3_aa: CTSSQEAGISYNSPLHF
v_call: TRBV18; clone_size: -; j_call: TRBJ1-2; d_call: -; cdr3_nt: TGTGCCAGCTCCCCGCCGGGGTCGAACTATGGCTACACCTTC; cdr3_aa: CASSPPGSNYGYTF
v_call: TRBV7-6; clone_size: -; j_call: TRBJ2-6; d_call: -; cdr3_nt: TGTGCCAGCAGCTCCCCTCCCTTTACAGGGCCTGGGGCCAACGTCCTGACTTTC; cdr3_aa: CASSSPPFTGPGANVLTF
v_call: TRBV21-1; clone_size: -; j_call: TRBJ2-6; d_call: -; cdr3_nt: TGTGCCAGCAGCAAACCAGGGGTTGGGGCCAACGTCCTGACTTTC; cdr3_aa: CASSKPGVGANVLTF